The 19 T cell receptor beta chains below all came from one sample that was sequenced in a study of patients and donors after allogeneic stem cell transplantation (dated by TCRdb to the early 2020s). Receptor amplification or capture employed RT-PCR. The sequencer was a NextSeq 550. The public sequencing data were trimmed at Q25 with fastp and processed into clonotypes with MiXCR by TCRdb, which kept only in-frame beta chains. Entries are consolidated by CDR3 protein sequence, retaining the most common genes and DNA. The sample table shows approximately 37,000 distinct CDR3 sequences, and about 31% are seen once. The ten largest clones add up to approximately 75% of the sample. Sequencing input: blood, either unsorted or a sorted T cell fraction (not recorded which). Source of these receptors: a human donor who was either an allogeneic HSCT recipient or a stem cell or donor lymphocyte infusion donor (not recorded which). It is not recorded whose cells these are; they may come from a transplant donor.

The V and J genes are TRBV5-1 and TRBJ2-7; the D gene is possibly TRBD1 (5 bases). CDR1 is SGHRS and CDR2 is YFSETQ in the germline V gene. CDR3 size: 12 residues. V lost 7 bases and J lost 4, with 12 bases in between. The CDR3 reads CASQLPGYEQYF. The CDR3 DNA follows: TGCGCCAGCCAACTTCCAGGGTACGAGCAGTACTTC.

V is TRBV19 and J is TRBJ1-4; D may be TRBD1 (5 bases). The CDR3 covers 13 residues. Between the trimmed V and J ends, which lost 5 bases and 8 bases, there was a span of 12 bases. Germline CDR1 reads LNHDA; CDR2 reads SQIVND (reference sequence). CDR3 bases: TGTGCCAGTAGTCATCCAGGGTACGAAAAACTGTTTTTT. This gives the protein CASSHPGYEKLFF.

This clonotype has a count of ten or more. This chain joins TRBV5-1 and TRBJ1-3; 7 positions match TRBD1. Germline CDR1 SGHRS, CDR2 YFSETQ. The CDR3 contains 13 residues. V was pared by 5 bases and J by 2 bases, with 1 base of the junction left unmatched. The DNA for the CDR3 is TGCGCCAGCAGGGGGACAGCTGGAAACACCATATATTTT. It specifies CASRGTAGNTIYF.

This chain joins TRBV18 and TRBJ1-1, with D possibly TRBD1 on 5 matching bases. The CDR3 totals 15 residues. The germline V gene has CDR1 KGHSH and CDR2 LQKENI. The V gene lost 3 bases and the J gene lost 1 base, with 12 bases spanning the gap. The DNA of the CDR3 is TGTGCCAGCTCACCTCGGTGGGGGGGGAACACTGAAGCTTTCTTT. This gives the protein CASSPRWGGNTEAFF. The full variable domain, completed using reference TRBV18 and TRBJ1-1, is NAGVMQNPRHLVRRRGQEARLRCSPMKGHSHVYWYRQLPEEGLKFMVYLQKENIIDESGMPKERFSAEFPKEGPSILRIQQVVRGDSAAYFCASSPRWGGNTEAFFGQGTRLTVV.

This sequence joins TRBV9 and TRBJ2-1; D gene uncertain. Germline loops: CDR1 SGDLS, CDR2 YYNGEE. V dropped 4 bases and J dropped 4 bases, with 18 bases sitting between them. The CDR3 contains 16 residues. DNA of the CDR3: TGTGCCAGCAGCCCAGTGGATCTAGTGGCGTACAATGAGCAGTTCTTC. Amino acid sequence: CASSPVDLVAYNEQFF.

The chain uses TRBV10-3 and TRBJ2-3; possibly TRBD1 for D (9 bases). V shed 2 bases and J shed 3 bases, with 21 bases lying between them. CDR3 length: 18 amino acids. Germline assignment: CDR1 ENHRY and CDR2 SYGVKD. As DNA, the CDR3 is TGTGCCATCAGTGAGCTCCGCCCGGGGGGGACAGGGACAGATACGCAGTATTTT. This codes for CAISELRPGGTGTDTQYF.

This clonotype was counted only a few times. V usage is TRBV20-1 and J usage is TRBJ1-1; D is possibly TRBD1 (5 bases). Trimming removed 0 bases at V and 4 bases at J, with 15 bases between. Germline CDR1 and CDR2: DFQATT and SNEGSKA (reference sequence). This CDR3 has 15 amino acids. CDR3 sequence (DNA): TGCAGTGCTAGAGAGGGGGAGACCGCCTTCACTGAAGCTTTCTTT. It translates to CSAREGETAFTEAFF.

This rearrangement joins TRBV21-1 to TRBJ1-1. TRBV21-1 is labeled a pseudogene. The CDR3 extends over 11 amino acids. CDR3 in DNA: TGTGCCCGGAGGTCGAACACTGAAGCTTTCTTT. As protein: CARRSNTEAFF.

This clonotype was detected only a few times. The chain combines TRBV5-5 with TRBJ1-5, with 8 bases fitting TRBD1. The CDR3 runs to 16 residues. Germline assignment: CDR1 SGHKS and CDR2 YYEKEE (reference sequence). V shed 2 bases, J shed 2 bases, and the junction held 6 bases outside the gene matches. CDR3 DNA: TGTGCCAGCAGCTTACAGGGGGGCTGGGGCAATCAGCCCCAGCATTTT. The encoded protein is CASSLQGGWGNQPQHF.

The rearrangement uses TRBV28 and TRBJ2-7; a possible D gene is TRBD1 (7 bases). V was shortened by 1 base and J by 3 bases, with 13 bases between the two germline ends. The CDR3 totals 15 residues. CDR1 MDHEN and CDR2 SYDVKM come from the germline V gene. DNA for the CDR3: TGTGCCAGCAGTTTATTAAGCAGGGGGGTCTACGAGCAGTACTTC. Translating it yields CASSLLSRGVYEQYF.

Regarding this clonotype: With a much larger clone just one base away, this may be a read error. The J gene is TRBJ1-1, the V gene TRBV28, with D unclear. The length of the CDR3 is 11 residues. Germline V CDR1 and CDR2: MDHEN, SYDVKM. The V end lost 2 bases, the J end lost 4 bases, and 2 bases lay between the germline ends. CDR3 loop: CASSLITEAFF. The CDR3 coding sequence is TGTGCCAGCAGTTTAATCACTGAAGCTTTCTTT.

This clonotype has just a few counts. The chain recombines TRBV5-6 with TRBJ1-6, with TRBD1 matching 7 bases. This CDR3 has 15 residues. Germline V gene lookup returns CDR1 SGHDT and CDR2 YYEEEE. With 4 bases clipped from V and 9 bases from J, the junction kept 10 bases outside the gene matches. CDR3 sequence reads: CASSPRQGSGSPLHF. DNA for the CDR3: TGTGCCAGCAGCCCTCGACAGGGTTCGGGTTCACCCCTCCACTTT.

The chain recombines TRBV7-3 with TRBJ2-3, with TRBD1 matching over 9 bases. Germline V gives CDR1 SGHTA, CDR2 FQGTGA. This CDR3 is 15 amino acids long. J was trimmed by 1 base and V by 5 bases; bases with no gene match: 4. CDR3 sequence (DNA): TGTGCCAGCAGCCTAGGGACAGGGCGCACAGATACGCAGTATTTT. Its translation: CASSLGTGRTDTQYF. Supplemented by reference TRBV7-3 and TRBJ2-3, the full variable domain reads GAGVSQTPSNKVTEKGKYVELRCDPISGHTALYWYRQSLGQGPEFLIYFQGTGAADDSGLPNDRFFAVRPEGSVSTLKIQRTERGDSAVYLCASSLGTGRTDTQYFGPGTRLTVL.

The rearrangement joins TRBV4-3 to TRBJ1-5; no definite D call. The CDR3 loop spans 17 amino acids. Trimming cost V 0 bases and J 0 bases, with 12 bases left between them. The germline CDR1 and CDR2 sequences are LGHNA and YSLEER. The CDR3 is CASSQDVGVFSNQPQHF. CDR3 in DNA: TGCGCCAGCAGCCAAGATGTCGGGGTATTTAGCAATCAGCCCCAGCATTTT.

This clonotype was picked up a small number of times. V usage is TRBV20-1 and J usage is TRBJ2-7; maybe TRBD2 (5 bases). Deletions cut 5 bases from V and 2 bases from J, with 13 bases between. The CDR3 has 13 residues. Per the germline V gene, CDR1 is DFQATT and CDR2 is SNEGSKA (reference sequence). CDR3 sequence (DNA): TGCAGTGCTTCCCGGACTGAAGCCTACGAGCAGTACTTC. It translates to CSASRTEAYEQYF.

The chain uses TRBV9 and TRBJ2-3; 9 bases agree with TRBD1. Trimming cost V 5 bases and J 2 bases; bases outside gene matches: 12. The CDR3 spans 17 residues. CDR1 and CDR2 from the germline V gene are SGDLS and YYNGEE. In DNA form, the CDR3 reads TGTGCCAGCAGTCTGGGACAGGGAAGAGCCTACACAGATACGCAGTATTTT. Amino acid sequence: CASSLGQGRAYTDTQYF. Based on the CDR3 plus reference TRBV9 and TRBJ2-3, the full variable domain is DSGVTQTPKHLITATGQRVTLRCSPRSGDLSVYWYQQSLDQGLQFLIQYYNGEERAKGNILERFSAQQFPDLHSELNLSSLELGDSALYFCASSLGQGRAYTDTQYFGPGTRLTVL.

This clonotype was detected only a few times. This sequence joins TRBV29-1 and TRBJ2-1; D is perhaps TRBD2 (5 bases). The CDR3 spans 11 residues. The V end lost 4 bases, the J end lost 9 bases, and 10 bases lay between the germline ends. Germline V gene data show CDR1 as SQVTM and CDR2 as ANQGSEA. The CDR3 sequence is CSVVLASEQFF. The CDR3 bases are TGCAGCGTTGTGTTAGCGAGTGAGCAGTTCTTC.

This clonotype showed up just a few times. The CDR3 reads CASSQLGLSTYEQYF. CDR3 DNA sequence: TGCGCCAGCAGCCAACTCGGACTATCCACCTACGAGCAGTACTTC. V is TRBV4-3 and J is TRBJ2-7; tentatively, D is TRBD2 (6 bases). CDR3 length: 15 amino acids. Trimming took 2 bases from V and 2 from J, leaving 13 bases between them. Germline values: CDR1 LGHNA, CDR2 YSLEER.

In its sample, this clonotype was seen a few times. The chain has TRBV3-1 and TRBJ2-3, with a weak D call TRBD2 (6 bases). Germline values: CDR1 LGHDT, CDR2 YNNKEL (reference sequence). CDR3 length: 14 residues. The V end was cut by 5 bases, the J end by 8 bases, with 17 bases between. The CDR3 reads CASSWDSRTGTQYF. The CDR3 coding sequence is TGTGCCAGCAGCTGGGACTCCCGCACTGGTACGCAGTATTTT.